Sequencing of this T cell receptor (beta chain) was carried out in a study of cytomegalovirus exposure and HLA in healthy donors. PCR used 60 Vbeta primers and 13 Jbeta primers. TCRdb's table, derived via immunoSEQ multiplex PCR, lists solely in-frame clones and lacks some. The sample has around 120,000 clones, over 75% seen once. V was pared by 0 bases and J by 5 bases, with 15 bases between. From germline, CDR1 is LNHNV and CDR2 YYDKDF (reference sequence). This CDR3 has 16 amino acids. The J gene is TRBJ2-3, the V gene TRBV15; possibly TRBD1 for D (5 bases). The sequenced sample consisted of PBMCs. This receptor was taken from a human donor in good health. The CDR3 DNA reads as TGTGCCACCAGCAGAGAACTTACCCCAGGGTTAGATACGCAGTATTTT. It specifies CATSRELTPGLDTQYF.